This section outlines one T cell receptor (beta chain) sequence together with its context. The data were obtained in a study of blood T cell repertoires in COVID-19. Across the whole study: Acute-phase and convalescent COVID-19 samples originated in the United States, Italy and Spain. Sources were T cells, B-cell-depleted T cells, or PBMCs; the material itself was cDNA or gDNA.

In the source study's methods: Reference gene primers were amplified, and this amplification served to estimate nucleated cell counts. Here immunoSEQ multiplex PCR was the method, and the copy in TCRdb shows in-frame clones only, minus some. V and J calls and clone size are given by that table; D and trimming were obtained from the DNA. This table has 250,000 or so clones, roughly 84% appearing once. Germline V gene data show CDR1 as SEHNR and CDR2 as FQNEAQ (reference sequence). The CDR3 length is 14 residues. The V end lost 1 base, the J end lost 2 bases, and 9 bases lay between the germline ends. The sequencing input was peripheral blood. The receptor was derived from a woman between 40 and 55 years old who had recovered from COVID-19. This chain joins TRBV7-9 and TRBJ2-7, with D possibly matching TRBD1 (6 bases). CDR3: CASSLVGGTYEQYF. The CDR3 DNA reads TGTGCCAGCAGCTTAGTAGGGGGAACCTACGAGCAGTACTTC.